This T cell receptor beta chain was retrieved from a study of identical twins. Study results and caveats: Reduced insertions were recorded for abundant cord blood beta clonotypes, with no such pattern in memory repertoires.

V gave up 7 bases and J gave up 0 bases, with 12 bases separating them. Germline assignment: CDR1 SQVTM and CDR2 ANQGSEA. The CDR3 is 13 residues long. As for this clonotype: Its antigen is currently unknown.

In TCRdb, the 5' RACE reads were re-called with MiXCR into one record per CDR3 protein. The sample comprises approximately 680,000 distinct CDR3 sequences, just over 7% of which are singletons, and over 1.5% rests with the top ten. The data also belong to a second study, concerning yellow fever vaccine responses in identical twins.

Input material: PBMCs. The chain couples TRBV29-1 to TRBJ1-2; no definite D call. This TCR came from a woman younger than 30 in good health. CDR3 loop: CSAAGGSNYGYTF. CDR3 DNA sequence: TGCAGCGCCGCGGGCGGATCTAACTATGGCTACACCTTC.